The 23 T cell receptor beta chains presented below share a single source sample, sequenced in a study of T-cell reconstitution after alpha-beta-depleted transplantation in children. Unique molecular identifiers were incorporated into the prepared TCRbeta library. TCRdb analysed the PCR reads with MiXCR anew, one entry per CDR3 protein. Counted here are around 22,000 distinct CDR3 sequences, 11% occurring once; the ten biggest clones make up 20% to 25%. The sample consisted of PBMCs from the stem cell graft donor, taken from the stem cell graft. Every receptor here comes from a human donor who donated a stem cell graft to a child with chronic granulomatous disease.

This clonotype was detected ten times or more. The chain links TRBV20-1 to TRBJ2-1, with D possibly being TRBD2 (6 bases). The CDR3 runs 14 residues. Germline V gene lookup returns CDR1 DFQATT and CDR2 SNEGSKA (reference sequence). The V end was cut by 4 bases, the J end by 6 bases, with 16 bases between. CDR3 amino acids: CSATGGPNFNEQFF. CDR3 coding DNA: TGCAGTGCTACCGGGGGTCCGAATTTCAATGAGCAGTTCTTC.

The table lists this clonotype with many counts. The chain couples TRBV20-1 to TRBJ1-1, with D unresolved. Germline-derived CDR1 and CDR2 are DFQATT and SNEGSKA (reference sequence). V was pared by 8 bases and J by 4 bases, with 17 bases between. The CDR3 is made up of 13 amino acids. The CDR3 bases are TGCAGTTCCTTGTGGGTTAGGACCACTGAAGCTTTCTTT. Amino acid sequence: CSSLWVRTTEAFF.

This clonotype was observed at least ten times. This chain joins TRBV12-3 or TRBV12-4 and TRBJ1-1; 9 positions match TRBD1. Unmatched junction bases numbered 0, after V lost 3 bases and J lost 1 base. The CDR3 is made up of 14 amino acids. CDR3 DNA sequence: TGTGCCAGCAGTTTGACAGGGGGGAACACTGAAGCTTTCTTT. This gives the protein CASSLTGGNTEAFF.

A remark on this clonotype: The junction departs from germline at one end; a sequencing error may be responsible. The CDR3 nucleotides are TGTGCCACCAGCCGGGGGACGGATGAAAAACTGTTTTTT. Translation: CATSRGTDEKLFF. The chain joins TRBV7-9 to TRBJ1-4, with a weak D call TRBD1 (5 bases). The CDR3 covers 13 residues. Germline V gene data show CDR1 as SEHNR and CDR2 as FQNEAQ (reference sequence).

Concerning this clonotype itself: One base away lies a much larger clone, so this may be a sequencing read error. The CDR3 DNA is TGTGCCAGCAGCCAGCCCCTTGGGGGTTGCGTCGGGGAGCTGTTTTTT. Its protein product is CASSQPLGGCVGELFF. The chain joins TRBV28 to TRBJ2-2; D is possibly TRBD1 or TRBD2 (5 bases each). The ends were cut back, 6 bases at V and 7 bases at J, with 21 bases in the middle. The CDR3 covers 16 residues. The germline V gene has CDR1 MDHEN and CDR2 SYDVKM.

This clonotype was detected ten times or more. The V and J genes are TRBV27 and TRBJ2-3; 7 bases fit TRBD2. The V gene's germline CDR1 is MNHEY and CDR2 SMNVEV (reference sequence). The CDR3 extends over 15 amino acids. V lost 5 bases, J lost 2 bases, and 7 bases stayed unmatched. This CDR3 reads CASSPRLAATDTQYF. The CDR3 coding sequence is TGTGCCAGCAGTCCCCGTCTAGCGGCCACAGATACGCAGTATTTT.

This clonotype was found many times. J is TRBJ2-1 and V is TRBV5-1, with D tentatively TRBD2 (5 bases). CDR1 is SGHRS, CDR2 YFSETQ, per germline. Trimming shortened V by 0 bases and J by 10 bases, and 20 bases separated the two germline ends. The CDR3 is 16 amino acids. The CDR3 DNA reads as TGCGCCAGCAGCTTGGCCGAGGGAGCGGCTGGTCGGGAGCAGTTCTTC. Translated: CASSLAEGAAGREQFF.

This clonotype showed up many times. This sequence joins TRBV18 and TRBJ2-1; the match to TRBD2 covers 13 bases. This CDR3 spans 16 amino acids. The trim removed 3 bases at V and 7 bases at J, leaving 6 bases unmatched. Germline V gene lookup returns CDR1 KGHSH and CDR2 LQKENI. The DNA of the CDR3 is TGTGCCAGCTCACCGCAACTAGCGGGAGGGAGAAATGAGCAGTTCTTC. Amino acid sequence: CASSPQLAGGRNEQFF.

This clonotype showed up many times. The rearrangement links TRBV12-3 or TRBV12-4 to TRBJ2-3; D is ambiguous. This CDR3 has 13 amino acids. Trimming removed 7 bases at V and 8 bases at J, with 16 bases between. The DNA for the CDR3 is TGTGCCAGCACCGCGGACCTCCTGCCTACGCAGTATTTT. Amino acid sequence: CASTADLLPTQYF.

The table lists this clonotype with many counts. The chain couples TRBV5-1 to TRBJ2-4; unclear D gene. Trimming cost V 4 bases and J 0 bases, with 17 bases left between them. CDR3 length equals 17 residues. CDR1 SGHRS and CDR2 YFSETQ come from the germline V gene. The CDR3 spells CASSRSYGLIAKNIQYF. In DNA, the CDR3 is TGCGCCAGCAGCCGATCCTACGGTCTCATAGCCAAAAACATTCAGTACTTC.

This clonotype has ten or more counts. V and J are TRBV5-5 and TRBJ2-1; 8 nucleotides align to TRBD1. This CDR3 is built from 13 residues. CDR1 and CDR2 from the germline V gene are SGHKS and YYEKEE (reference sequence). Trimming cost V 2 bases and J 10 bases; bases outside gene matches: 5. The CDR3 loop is CASSLYRGLEQFF. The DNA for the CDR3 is TGTGCCAGCAGCTTATACAGGGGGTTGGAGCAGTTCTTC.

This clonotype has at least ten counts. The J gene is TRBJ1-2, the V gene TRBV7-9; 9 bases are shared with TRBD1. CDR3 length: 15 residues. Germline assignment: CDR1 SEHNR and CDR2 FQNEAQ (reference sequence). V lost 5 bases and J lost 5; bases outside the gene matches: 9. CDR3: CASSRGGTGKYGYTF. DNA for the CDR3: TGTGCCAGCAGCCGAGGCGGGACAGGGAAATATGGCTACACCTTC.

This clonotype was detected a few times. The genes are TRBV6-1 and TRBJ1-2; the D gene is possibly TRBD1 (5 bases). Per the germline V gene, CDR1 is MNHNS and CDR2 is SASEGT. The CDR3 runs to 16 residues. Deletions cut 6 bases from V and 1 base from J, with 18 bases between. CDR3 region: CASSLGLGQVNYGYTF. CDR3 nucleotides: TGTGCCAGCAGCCTGGGTTTGGGGCAGGTTAACTATGGCTACACCTTC.

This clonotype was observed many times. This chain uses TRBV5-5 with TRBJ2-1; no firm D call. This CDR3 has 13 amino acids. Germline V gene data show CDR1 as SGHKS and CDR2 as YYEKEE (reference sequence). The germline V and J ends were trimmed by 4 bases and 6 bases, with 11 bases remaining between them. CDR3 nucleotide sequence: TGTGCCAGCAGCCCCGGACGGTCCAATGAGCAGTTCTTC. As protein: CASSPGRSNEQFF.

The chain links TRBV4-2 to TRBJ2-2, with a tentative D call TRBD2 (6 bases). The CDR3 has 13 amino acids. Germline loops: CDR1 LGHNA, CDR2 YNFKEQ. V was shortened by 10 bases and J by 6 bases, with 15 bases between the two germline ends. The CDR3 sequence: CAMGSWGAGELFF. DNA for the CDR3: TGTGCCATGGGCTCCTGGGGGGCCGGGGAGCTGTTTTTT.

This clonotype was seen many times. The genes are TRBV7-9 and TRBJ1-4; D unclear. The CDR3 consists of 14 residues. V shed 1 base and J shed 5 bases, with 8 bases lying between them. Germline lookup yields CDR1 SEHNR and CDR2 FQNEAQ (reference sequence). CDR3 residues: CASSLVQSNEKLFF. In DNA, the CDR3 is TGTGCCAGCAGCTTAGTACAGAGCAATGAAAAACTGTTTTTT. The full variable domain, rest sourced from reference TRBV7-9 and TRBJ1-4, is DTGVSQNPRHKITKRGQNVTFRCDPISEHNRLYWYRQTLGQGPEFLTYFQNEAQLEKSRLLSDRFSAERPKGSFSTLEIQRTEQGDSAMYLCASSLVQSNEKLFFGSGTQLSVL.

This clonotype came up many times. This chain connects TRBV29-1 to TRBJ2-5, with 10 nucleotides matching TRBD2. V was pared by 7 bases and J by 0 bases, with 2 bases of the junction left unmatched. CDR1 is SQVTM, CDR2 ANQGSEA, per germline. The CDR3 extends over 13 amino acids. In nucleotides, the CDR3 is TGCAGCGATAGCGGGGGGAACCAAGAGACCCAGTACTTC. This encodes CSDSGGNQETQYF.

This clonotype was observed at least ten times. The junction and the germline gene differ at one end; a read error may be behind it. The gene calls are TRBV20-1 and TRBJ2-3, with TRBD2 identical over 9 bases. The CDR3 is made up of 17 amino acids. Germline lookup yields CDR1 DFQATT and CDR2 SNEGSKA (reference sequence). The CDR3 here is CCARDGGRAVMTDTQYF. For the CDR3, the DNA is TGCTGTGCTAGAGATGGCGGGAGGGCCGTGATGACAGATACGCAGTATTTT.

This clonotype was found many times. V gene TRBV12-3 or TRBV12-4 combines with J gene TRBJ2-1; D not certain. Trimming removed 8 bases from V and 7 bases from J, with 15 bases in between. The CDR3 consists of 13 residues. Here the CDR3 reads CASAQNRWNEQFF. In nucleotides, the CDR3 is TGTGCCAGCGCCCAGAATCGGTGGAATGAGCAGTTCTTC.

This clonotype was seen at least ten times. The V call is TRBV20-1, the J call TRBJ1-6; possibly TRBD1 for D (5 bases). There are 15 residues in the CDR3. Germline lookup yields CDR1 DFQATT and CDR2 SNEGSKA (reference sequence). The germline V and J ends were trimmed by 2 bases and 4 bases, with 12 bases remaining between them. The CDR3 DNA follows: TGCAGTGCTAGACCCCACAGGACTTATAATTCACCCCTCCACTTT. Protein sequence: CSARPHRTYNSPLHF.

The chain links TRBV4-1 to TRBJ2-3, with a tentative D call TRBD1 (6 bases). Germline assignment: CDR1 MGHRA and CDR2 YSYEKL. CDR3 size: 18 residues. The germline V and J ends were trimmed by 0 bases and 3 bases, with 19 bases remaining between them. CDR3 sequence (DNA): TGCGCCAGCAGCCAAGAGGCCCCACAGGGCCTGGGAACAGATACGCAGTATTTT. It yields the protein CASSQEAPQGLGTDTQYF.

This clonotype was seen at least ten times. The CDR3 region is CASSPRRTSGGPWPGELFF. As DNA, the CDR3 is TGCGCCAGCAGCCCCCGACGGACTAGCGGGGGACCTTGGCCCGGGGAGCTGTTTTTT. This chain links TRBV5-1 with TRBJ2-2; 13 nucleotides agree with TRBD2. This CDR3 region has 19 residues. V lost 4 bases and J lost 6; bases outside the gene matches: 15. Germline CDR1 and CDR2: SGHRS and YFSETQ. The full variable domain, with the rest looked up from reference TRBV5-1 and TRBJ2-2, is KAGVTQTPRYLIKTRGQQVTLSCSPISGHRSVSWYQQTPGQGLQFLFEYFSETQRNKGNFPGRFSGRQFSNSRSEMNVSTLELGDSALYLCASSPRRTSGGPWPGELFFGEGSRLTVL.

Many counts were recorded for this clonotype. CDR3 amino acids: CASSLVSSAPGELFF. The CDR3 nucleotides read TGTGCCAGCAGCTTAGTATCGTCCGCCCCCGGGGAGCTGTTTTTT. V and J are TRBV7-2 and TRBJ2-2; D gene unclear. Germline CDR1 is SGHTA and CDR2 is FQGNSA. The CDR3 covers 15 residues. The V gene lost 1 base and the J gene lost 6 bases, with 12 bases spanning the gap. The variable domain in full, with the rest retrieved from reference TRBV7-2 and TRBJ2-2, is GAGVSQSPSNKVTEKGKDVELRCDPISGHTALYWYRQSLGQGLEFLIYFQGNSAPDKSGLPSDRFSAERTGGSVSTLTIQRTQQEDSAVYLCASSLVSSAPGELFFGEGSRLTVL.